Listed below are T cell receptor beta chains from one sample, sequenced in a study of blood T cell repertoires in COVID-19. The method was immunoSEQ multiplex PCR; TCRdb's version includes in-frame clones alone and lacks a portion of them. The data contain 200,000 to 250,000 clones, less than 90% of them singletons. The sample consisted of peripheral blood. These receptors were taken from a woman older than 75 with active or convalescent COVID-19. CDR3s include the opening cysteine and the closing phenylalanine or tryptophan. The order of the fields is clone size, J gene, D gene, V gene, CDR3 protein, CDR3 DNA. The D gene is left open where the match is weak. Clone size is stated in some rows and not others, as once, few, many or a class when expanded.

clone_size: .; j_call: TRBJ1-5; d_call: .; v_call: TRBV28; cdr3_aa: CASTAEVNQPQHF; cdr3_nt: TGTGCCAGCACCGCGGAGGTTAATCAGCCCCAGCATTTT
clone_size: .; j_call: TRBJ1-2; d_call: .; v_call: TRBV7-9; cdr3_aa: CASSDKDYGYTF; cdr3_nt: TGTGCCAGCAGCGACAAAGACTATGGCTACACCTTC
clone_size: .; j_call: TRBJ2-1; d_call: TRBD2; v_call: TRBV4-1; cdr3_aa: CASSQGSSGGAYNEQFF; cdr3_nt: TGCGCCAGCAGCCAAGGATCTAGCGGGGGGGCCTACAATGAGCAGTTCTTC
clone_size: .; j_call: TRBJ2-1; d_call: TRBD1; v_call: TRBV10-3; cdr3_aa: CAIGQGYNEQFF; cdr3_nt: TGTGCCATTGGACAGGGTTACAATGAGCAGTTCTTC
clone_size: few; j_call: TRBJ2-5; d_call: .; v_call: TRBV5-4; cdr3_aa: CASSFQAAPSYQETQYF; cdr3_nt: TGTGCCAGCAGCTTCCAAGCGGCTCCGAGTTACCAAGAGACCCAGTACTTC
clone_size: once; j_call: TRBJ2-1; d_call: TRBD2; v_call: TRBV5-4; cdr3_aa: CASSLASGSYNEQFF; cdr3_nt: TGTGCCAGCAGCTTGGCTAGCGGCTCCTACAATGAGCAGTTCTTC
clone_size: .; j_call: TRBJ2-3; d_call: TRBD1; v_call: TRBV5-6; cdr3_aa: CASSYRGPDTQYF; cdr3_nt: TGTGCCAGCAGTTACAGGGGGCCAGATACGCAGTATTTT
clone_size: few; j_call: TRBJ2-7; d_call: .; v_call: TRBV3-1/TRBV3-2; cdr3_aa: CASSQEGGRAHEQYF; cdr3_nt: TGTGCCAGCAGCCAAGAAGGGGGGAGGGCCCACGAGCAGTACTTC
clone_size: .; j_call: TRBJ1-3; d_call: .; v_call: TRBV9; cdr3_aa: CASSVGTGSSGNTIYF; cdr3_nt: TGTGCCAGCAGCGTAGGTACGGGGAGCTCTGGAAACACCATATATTTT
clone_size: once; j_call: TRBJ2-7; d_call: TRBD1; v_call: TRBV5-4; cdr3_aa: CASSLGRDSTHYEQYF; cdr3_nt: TGTGCCAGCAGCTTAGGCCGGGACAGCACCCACTACGAGCAGTACTTC
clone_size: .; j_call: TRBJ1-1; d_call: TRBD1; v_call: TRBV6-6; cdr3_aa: CASSYFGQGRTEAFF; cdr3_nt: TGTGCCAGCAGTTACTTCGGACAGGGGAGGACTGAAGCTTTCTTT
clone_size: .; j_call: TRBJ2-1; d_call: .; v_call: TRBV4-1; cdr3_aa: CASSQDPSSQGTKRFF; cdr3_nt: TGCGCCAGCAGCCAAGATCCTTCATCACAGGGTACAAAGCGGTTCTTC
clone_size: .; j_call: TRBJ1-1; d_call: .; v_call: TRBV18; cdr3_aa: CASSPTTADTEAFF; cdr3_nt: TGTGCCAGCTCACCCACGACAGCAGACACTGAAGCTTTCTTT
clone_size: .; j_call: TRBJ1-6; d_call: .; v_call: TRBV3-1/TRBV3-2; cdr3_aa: CASSQGQGTPNSPLHF; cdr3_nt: TGTGCCAGCAGCCAAGGGCAGGGGACGCCCAATTCACCCCTCCACTTT
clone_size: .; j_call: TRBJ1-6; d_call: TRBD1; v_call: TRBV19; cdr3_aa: CASSGTVYNSPLHF; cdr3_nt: TGTGCCAGTAGTGGGACAGTTTATAATTCACCCCTCCACTTT
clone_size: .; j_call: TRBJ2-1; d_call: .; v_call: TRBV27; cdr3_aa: CASSSAPEGRRKPHNSEQFF; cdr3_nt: TGTGCCAGCAGCTCCGCCCCGGAGGGCAGAAGGAAACCACACAACAGTGAGCAGTTCTTC
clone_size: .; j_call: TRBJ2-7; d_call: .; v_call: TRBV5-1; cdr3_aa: CASSLGGKQYF; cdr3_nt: TGCGCCAGCAGCTTGGGAGGGAAGCAGTACTTC
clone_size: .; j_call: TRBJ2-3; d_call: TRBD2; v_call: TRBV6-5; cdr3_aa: CASRRTSGRPDTQYF; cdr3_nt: TGTGCCAGCAGGAGGACTAGCGGGAGGCCAGATACGCAGTATTTT
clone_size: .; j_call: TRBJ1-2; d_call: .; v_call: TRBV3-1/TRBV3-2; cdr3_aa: CASSKSGLPNYGYTF; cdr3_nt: TGTGCCAGCAGCAAAAGCGGACTCCCTAACTATGGCTACACCTTC
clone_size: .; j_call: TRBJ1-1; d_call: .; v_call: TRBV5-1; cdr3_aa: CASSLQGDTEAFF; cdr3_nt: TGCGCCAGCAGCTTGCAGGGTGACACTGAAGCTTTCTTT
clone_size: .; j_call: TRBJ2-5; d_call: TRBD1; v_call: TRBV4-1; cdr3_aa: CASSQEGGRVAETQYF; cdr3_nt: TGCGCCAGCAGCCAAGAAGGGGGCAGGGTGGCAGAGACCCAGTACTTC
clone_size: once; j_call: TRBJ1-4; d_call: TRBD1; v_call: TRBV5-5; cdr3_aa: CASSLSGTGVEKLFF; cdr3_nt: TGTGCCAGCAGCTTGTCCGGGACAGGGGTAGAAAAACTGTTTTTT